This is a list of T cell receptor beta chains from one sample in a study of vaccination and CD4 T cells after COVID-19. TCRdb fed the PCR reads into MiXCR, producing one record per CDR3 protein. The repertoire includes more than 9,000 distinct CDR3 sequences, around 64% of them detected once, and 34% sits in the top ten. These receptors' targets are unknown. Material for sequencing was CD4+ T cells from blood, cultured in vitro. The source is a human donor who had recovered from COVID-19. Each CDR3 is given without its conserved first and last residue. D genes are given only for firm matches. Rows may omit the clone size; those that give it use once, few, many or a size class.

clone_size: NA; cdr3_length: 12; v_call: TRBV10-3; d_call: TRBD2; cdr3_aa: AIRLAGEHNEQF
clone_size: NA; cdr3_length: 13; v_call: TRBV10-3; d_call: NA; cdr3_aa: AISGLVGTDYEQY
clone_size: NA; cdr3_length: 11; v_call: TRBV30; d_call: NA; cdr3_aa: AWSASSGNTIY
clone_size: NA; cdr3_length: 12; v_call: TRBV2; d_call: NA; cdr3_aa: ASSEAFEGTEAF
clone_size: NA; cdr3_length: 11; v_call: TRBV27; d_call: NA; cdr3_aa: ATGRQAVYEQY
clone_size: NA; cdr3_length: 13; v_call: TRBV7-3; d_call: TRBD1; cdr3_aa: ASSLGAGGADTQY
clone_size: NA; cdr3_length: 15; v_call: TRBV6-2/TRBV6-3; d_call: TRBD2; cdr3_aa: ASSHTSGGPIYNEQF
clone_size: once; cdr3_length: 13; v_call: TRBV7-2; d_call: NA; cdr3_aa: ASSFAGTGQETQY
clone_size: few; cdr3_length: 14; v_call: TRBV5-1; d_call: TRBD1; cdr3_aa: ASSLAPDRDSYEQY
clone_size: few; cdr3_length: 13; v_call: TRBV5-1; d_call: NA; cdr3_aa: ASSLGGTSLETQY
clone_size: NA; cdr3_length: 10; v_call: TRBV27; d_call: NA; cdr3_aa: ASSFSNQPQH
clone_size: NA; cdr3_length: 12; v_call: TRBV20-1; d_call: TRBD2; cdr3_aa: SPQGTSIYNEQF
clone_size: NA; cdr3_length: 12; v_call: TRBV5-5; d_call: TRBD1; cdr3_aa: ASSLSGQGFEQF
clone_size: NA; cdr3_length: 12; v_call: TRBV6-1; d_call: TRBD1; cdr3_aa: ASSPRDRRYEQY
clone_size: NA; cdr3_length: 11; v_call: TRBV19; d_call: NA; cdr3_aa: ASTHTRTQEAF
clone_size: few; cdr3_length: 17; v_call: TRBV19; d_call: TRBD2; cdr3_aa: ASSSVSGTSGRVYNEQF